One sample yielded the 10 T cell receptor beta chains listed below, sequenced in a study of cytomegalovirus exposure and HLA in healthy donors. In the PCR, 60 Vbeta and 13 Jbeta primers were used. Profiling relied on immunoSEQ multiplex PCR, and the TCRdb table lists in-frame clones only, not all of them. Of a few hundred thousand clones in the sample, about 75% are singletons; the top ten hold 1.8%. Input material: PBMCs. Receptor source: a woman aged 30 to 39 in good health and CMV-seronegative.

This clone has more than one count but fewer than ten. The chain combines TRBV4-2 with TRBJ2-7; TRBD1 matches at 11 bases. Trimming took 4 bases from V and 6 from J; bases not matched to a gene: 2. The CDR3 totals 13 residues. The V gene's germline CDR1 is LGHNA and CDR2 YNFKEQ. For the CDR3, the DNA is TGTGCCAGCAGCCTCGGGACAGGGGGCGAGCAGTACTTC. This codes for CASSLGTGGEQYF.

V and J are TRBV7-9 and TRBJ2-1; 8 nucleotides line up with TRBD2. The CDR3 totals 15 residues. The germline gives CDR1 SEHNR, CDR2 FQNEAQ (reference sequence). The junction had 8 bases not matched to a gene; V was cut back by 1 base and J by 9 bases. CDR3 protein: CASSLGTSPLSEQFF. Here the CDR3 DNA reads TGTGCCAGCAGCTTAGGGACTAGCCCCCTTTCTGAGCAGTTCTTC.

The rearrangement joins TRBV27 to TRBJ1-3; possible D gene TRBD1, 5 bases. This CDR3 region has 15 residues. V was shortened by 4 bases and J by 3 bases, with 13 bases between the two germline ends. CDR1 MNHEY and CDR2 SMNVEV come from the germline V gene (reference sequence). The CDR3 protein is CASSSQGTLGNTIYF. The DNA for the CDR3 is TGTGCCAGCAGTTCCCAGGGAACCCTTGGAAACACCATATATTTT.

The J gene is TRBJ2-5, the V gene TRBV5-4; 8 bases align to TRBD1. The junction had 2 bases not matched to a gene; V was cut back by 0 bases and J by 1 base. Germline V gene lookup returns CDR1 SGHNT and CDR2 YYREEE (reference sequence). The CDR3 runs 15 residues. Here the CDR3 DNA reads TGTGCCAGCAGCTTGGGGGACAGGAGCCAAGAGACCCAGTACTTC. Its protein is CASSLGDRSQETQYF.

This chain links TRBV5-6 with TRBJ2-7, with TRBD2 matching 10 bases. The V gene end was trimmed by 2 bases and the J gene end by 3 bases; junction bases not matched to a gene: 5. CDR1 and CDR2 (germline): SGHDT, YYEEEE. The CDR3 runs 15 residues. CDR3 region: CASSLVAGGFYEQYF. In nucleotides, the CDR3 is TGTGCCAGCAGCTTAGTAGCGGGGGGATTCTACGAGCAGTACTTC.

V and J are TRBV9 and TRBJ2-1, with D unresolved. The V end was cut by 0 bases, the J end by 5 bases, with 12 bases between. Looked up from germline, CDR1 is SGDLS and CDR2 is YYNGEE. The CDR3 has 15 residues. The CDR3 DNA reads as TGTGCCAGCAGCGTAGGTAACGGAGCCCACAATGAGCAGTTCTTC. It codes for CASSVGNGAHNEQFF.

The V and J genes are TRBV30 and TRBJ2-2; TRBD1 matches at 8 bases. Per germline, CDR1 GTSNPN and CDR2 SVGIG (reference sequence). The CDR3 is 15 residues long. V lost 3 bases and J lost 12; bases outside the gene matches: 15. The CDR3 DNA follows: TGTGCCTGGAGCCCCTCCCCCGGGACAGGAATTAAGCTGTTTTTT. It encodes CAWSPSPGTGIKLFF.

The chain combines TRBV10-3 with TRBJ2-7; the D gene is possibly TRBD2 (5 bases). The germline gives CDR1 ENHRY, CDR2 SYGVKD. Trimming removed 2 bases at V and 2 bases at J, with 13 bases between. This CDR3 spans 15 amino acids. The CDR3 DNA follows: TGTGCCATCAGTGAGCCGGGAATGACAACCTACGAGCAGTACTTC. Its protein product is CAISEPGMTTYEQYF.

This clone was observed a handful of times. The rearrangement uses TRBV10-3 and TRBJ2-5, with D perhaps matching TRBD1 (6 bases). V was pared by 0 bases and J by 4 bases, with 6 bases between. The germline gives CDR1 ENHRY, CDR2 SYGVKD. This CDR3 is built from 13 residues. The CDR3 DNA reads as TGTGCCATCAGTGAGTCAGGGGGAGAGACCCAGTACTTC. Translated: CAISESGGETQYF.

This chain uses TRBV9 with TRBJ2-3; D call uncertain. From germline, CDR1 is SGDLS and CDR2 YYNGEE. V dropped 3 bases and J dropped 5 bases, with 19 bases sitting between them. The CDR3 sequence is 16 residues long. In nucleotides, the CDR3 is TGTGCCAGCAGCGCCTGGCCCGTGCGGATAGAAGATACGCAGTATTTT. Its translation: CASSAWPVRIEDTQYF.